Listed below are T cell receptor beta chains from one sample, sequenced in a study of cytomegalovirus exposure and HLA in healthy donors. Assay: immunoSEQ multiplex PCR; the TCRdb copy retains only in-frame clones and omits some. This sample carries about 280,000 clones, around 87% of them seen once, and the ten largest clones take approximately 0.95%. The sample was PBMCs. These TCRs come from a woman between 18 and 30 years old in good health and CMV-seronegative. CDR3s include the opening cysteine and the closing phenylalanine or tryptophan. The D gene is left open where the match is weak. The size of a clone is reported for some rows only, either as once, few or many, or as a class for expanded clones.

CDR3 DNA: TGTGCCAGCTCACCCGTTCCGAATCAGCCCCAGCATTTT
CDR3 protein: CASSPVPNQPQHF
J gene: TRBJ1-5
clone size: once
D gene: .
V gene: TRBV18

CDR3 DNA: TGTGCCAGCAGCGCGTTGACAGGGGGGTACACTGAAGCTTTCTTT
CDR3 protein: CASSALTGGYTEAFF
J gene: TRBJ1-1
clone size: .
D gene: TRBD1
V gene: TRBV5-6

CDR3 DNA: TGTGCCAGTAGTATGCGGTGGGGGCAGGGCTACGAGCAGTACTTC
CDR3 protein: CASSMRWGQGYEQYF
J gene: TRBJ2-7
clone size: .
D gene: .
V gene: TRBV19

CDR3 DNA: TGCGCCAGCAGCCAACGGAGGGACACTGAAGCTTTCTTT
CDR3 protein: CASSQRRDTEAFF
J gene: TRBJ1-1
clone size: .
D gene: .
V gene: TRBV4-1

CDR3 DNA: TGCGCCAGCAGCCCTGGACTAGCGGGAGCCCCCACCCTCTCCTACAATGAGCAGTTCTTC
CDR3 protein: CASSPGLAGAPTLSYNEQFF
J gene: TRBJ2-1
clone size: .
D gene: TRBD2
V gene: TRBV5-1

CDR3 DNA: TGTGCCAGCAGTTTCCGACAGGGGACCCAGTACTTC
CDR3 protein: CASSFRQGTQYF
J gene: TRBJ2-5
clone size: .
D gene: TRBD1
V gene: TRBV27

CDR3 DNA: TGTGCCTGGACGCCACAGGGGTACAACTATGGCTACACCTTC
CDR3 protein: CAWTPQGYNYGYTF
J gene: TRBJ1-2
clone size: few
D gene: TRBD1
V gene: TRBV30

CDR3 DNA: TGTGCCAGCAAGGCGCAGCTCGGGGTGGCCCAGTACTTC
CDR3 protein: CASKAQLGVAQYF
J gene: TRBJ2-5
clone size: .
D gene: .
V gene: TRBV27

CDR3 DNA: TGTGCCAGCAGCCCCGGCGGGAGGGCCGCAGATACGCAGTATTTT
CDR3 protein: CASSPGGRAADTQYF
J gene: TRBJ2-3
clone size: once
D gene: TRBD2
V gene: TRBV9

CDR3 DNA: TGTGCCAGTAGGTTGCAGGGGCGGGCCGGGGAGCTGTTTTTT
CDR3 protein: CASRLQGRAGELFF
J gene: TRBJ2-2
clone size: .
D gene: .
V gene: TRBV19

CDR3 DNA: TGTGCCAGCAGTGACCTCGGGGGTCCCACAGATACGCAGTATTTT
CDR3 protein: CASSDLGGPTDTQYF
J gene: TRBJ2-3
clone size: .
D gene: .
V gene: TRBV6-4

CDR3 DNA: TGTGCCAGCACTCGGCGGGAGGGTTACCATAGCACAGATACGCAGTATTTT
CDR3 protein: CASTRREGYHSTDTQYF
J gene: TRBJ2-3
clone size: .
D gene: TRBD2
V gene: TRBV28

CDR3 DNA: TGTGCCAGCAGAGCGGACAGGGGGCGTGGTGAAGCTTTCTTT
CDR3 protein: CASRADRGRGEAFF
J gene: TRBJ1-1
clone size: .
D gene: TRBD1
V gene: TRBV2

CDR3 DNA: TGTGCCAGCAGTTACCGGCAGGGTTTATGGTTCTTC
CDR3 protein: CASSYRQGLWFF
J gene: TRBJ2-1
clone size: .
D gene: .
V gene: TRBV6-5

CDR3 DNA: TGTGCCAGCAGTTTTTCCTTAGCGGGAGCCGCAGATACGCAGTATTTT
CDR3 protein: CASSFSLAGAADTQYF
J gene: TRBJ2-3
clone size: .
D gene: TRBD2
V gene: TRBV6-5

CDR3 DNA: TGTGCCAGCAGTTTAAGACGGGGCAATCAGCCCCAGCATTTT
CDR3 protein: CASSLRRGNQPQHF
J gene: TRBJ1-5
clone size: .
D gene: .
V gene: TRBV27

CDR3 DNA: TGTGCCAGCAGCCTTAGCGGGAGGAACTACGAGCAGTACTTC
CDR3 protein: CASSLSGRNYEQYF
J gene: TRBJ2-7
clone size: .
D gene: TRBD2
V gene: TRBV28

CDR3 DNA: TGTGCCAGTAGTATCCTGGGAGAGGCCCAGCATTTT
CDR3 protein: CASSILGEAQHF
J gene: TRBJ1-5
clone size: .
D gene: .
V gene: TRBV19

CDR3 DNA: TGTGCCAGTAGTATAATGAGAGTCCTTGTGGAGCCCCAGCATTTT
CDR3 protein: CASSIMRVLVEPQHF
J gene: TRBJ1-5
clone size: .
D gene: .
V gene: TRBV19

CDR3 DNA: TGTGCCAGCAGACAGCAGGGGATCTATGGCTACACCTTC
CDR3 protein: CASRQQGIYGYTF
J gene: TRBJ1-2
clone size: .
D gene: .
V gene: TRBV28

CDR3 DNA: TGTGCCAGCAGTTCTCCGGGGAGGGGATATGAGCAGTTCTTC
CDR3 protein: CASSSPGRGYEQFF
J gene: TRBJ2-1
clone size: .
D gene: TRBD2
V gene: TRBV28

CDR3 DNA: TGCAGCGCAGGAGGCTCTGGGGCCAACGTCCTGACTTTC
CDR3 protein: CSAGGSGANVLTF
J gene: TRBJ2-6
clone size: .
D gene: .
V gene: TRBV29-1

CDR3 DNA: TGTGCCACCAGCACAGAAGCGGATTACACCGGGGAGCTGTTTTTT
CDR3 protein: CATSTEADYTGELFF
J gene: TRBJ2-2
clone size: .
D gene: .
V gene: TRBV15

CDR3 DNA: TGCGCCAGCAGCGACGCCGGACGGGGGGGAGGCGAGACCCAGTACTTC
CDR3 protein: CASSDAGRGGGETQYF
J gene: TRBJ2-5
clone size: .
D gene: TRBD2
V gene: TRBV5-1

CDR3 DNA: TGTGCCAGCAGTGAAGCCCCGACTAGCGGGAGGGAATATGAGCAGTTCTTC
CDR3 protein: CASSEAPTSGREYEQFF
J gene: TRBJ2-1
clone size: .
D gene: TRBD2
V gene: TRBV2

CDR3 DNA: TGTGCCACCAGCAGCCGAGACAGGGGGACGGGCGAGCAGTACTTC
CDR3 protein: CATSSRDRGTGEQYF
J gene: TRBJ2-7
clone size: .
D gene: TRBD1
V gene: TRBV15

CDR3 DNA: TGTGCCAGCCCCCTAGGACGTAGCGGGATTAACAATGAGCAGTTCTTC
CDR3 protein: CASPLGRSGINNEQFF
J gene: TRBJ2-1
clone size: once
D gene: TRBD2
V gene: TRBV2

CDR3 DNA: TGCAGCGTGGAGACCGACAGCGGGGAGCTGTTTTTT
CDR3 protein: CSVETDSGELFF
J gene: TRBJ2-2
clone size: .
D gene: .
V gene: TRBV29-1

CDR3 DNA: TGTGCCACGCAGGGTTCGGCCTACGAGCAGTACTTC
CDR3 protein: CATQGSAYEQYF
J gene: TRBJ2-7
clone size: .
D gene: .
V gene: TRBV15

CDR3 DNA: TGTGCCAGCAGTTCTGGACTAGCGGGATACGCGAACACCGGGGAGCTGTTTTTT
CDR3 protein: CASSSGLAGYANTGELFF
J gene: TRBJ2-2
clone size: .
D gene: TRBD2
V gene: TRBV27

CDR3 DNA: TGCGCCAGCAGCCACGGGGCTAGCGGGAGGACACTGAACACCGGGGAGCTGTTTTTT
CDR3 protein: CASSHGASGRTLNTGELFF
J gene: TRBJ2-2
clone size: .
D gene: TRBD2
V gene: TRBV4-1

CDR3 DNA: TGCGCCAGCAGCTCGCGGACTAGCGGCTTTAATGAGCAGTTCTTC
CDR3 protein: CASSSRTSGFNEQFF
J gene: TRBJ2-1
clone size: .
D gene: TRBD2
V gene: TRBV5-1

CDR3 DNA: TGTGCCAGCAGGGGACAGGGGCTGACCTACAATGAGCAGTTCTTC
CDR3 protein: CASRGQGLTYNEQFF
J gene: TRBJ2-1
clone size: .
D gene: TRBD1
V gene: TRBV2

CDR3 DNA: TGTGCCAGCATCCGAGGATGGGGGGTCCAAGAGACCCAGTACTTC
CDR3 protein: CASIRGWGVQETQYF
J gene: TRBJ2-5
clone size: .
D gene: .
V gene: TRBV6-1

CDR3 DNA: TGCAGCGCTTTGGGGGGGGGACAGGGGATCTATGGCTACACCTTC
CDR3 protein: CSALGGGQGIYGYTF
J gene: TRBJ1-2
clone size: .
D gene: TRBD1
V gene: TRBV29-1

CDR3 DNA: TGTGCCTGGGAGGGGGAGATGACCTACAATGAGCAGTTCTTC
CDR3 protein: CAWEGEMTYNEQFF
J gene: TRBJ2-1
clone size: .
D gene: .
V gene: TRBV30

CDR3 DNA: TGTGCCAGCACCCAGGGATGGGACACCGGGGAGCTGTTTTTT
CDR3 protein: CASTQGWDTGELFF
J gene: TRBJ2-2
clone size: .
D gene: .
V gene: TRBV9

CDR3 DNA: TGTGCCAGTAGTATGGAACGGACTAGTTTTACTGAGCAGTTCTTC
CDR3 protein: CASSMERTSFTEQFF
J gene: TRBJ2-1
clone size: once
D gene: TRBD2
V gene: TRBV19

CDR3 DNA: TGTGCCAGCAGCTTTACTCTTAAGCGGGAGGGCCGCAATGAGCAGTTCTTC
CDR3 protein: CASSFTLKREGRNEQFF
J gene: TRBJ2-1
clone size: .
D gene: TRBD2
V gene: TRBV11-2

CDR3 DNA: TGCAGCGTTCAATCCGGACTAGCGGGAGGGACCAATGAGCAGTTCTTC
CDR3 protein: CSVQSGLAGGTNEQFF
J gene: TRBJ2-1
clone size: .
D gene: TRBD2
V gene: TRBV29-1

CDR3 DNA: TGTGCCAGCAGTTTGAGCCTCCAGGGGATAGGCGGAAACACCATATATTTT
CDR3 protein: CASSLSLQGIGGNTIYF
J gene: TRBJ1-3
clone size: .
D gene: .
V gene: TRBV28

CDR3 DNA: TGTGCCAGCAGTTTATCGGGGGGGCGACCCATTCAGTACTTC
CDR3 protein: CASSLSGGRPIQYF
J gene: TRBJ2-4
clone size: .
D gene: .
V gene: TRBV27

CDR3 DNA: TGTGCCAGCAGCTTCATCAGCGGGAGGAGCGGCGAGCAGTACTTC
CDR3 protein: CASSFISGRSGEQYF
J gene: TRBJ2-7
clone size: .
D gene: TRBD2
V gene: TRBV5-6

CDR3 DNA: TGTGCCAGTAGTTCGCAGGGACTAGCGGGAAGCTTCACAGGCGGGTATGAGCAGTTCTTC
CDR3 protein: CASSSQGLAGSFTGGYEQFF
J gene: TRBJ2-1
clone size: .
D gene: TRBD2
V gene: TRBV19

CDR3 DNA: TGTGCCAGCAGCAAAGTCAAGGAGAGGTACGGTCAGCCCCAGCATTTT
CDR3 protein: CASSKVKERYGQPQHF
J gene: TRBJ1-5
clone size: .
D gene: .
V gene: TRBV21-1

CDR3 DNA: TGTGCCAGCAGTCCCCGAGCGGGAGAGGCCGATACGCAGTATTTT
CDR3 protein: CASSPRAGEADTQYF
J gene: TRBJ2-3
clone size: once
D gene: TRBD2
V gene: TRBV9

CDR3 DNA: TGCAGCGTTTTTAAAGAGACCCAGTACTTC
CDR3 protein: CSVFKETQYF
J gene: TRBJ2-5
clone size: once
D gene: .
V gene: TRBV29-1

CDR3 DNA: TGTGCCAGTAGGCCTAGGGAGGGCTCCTACAATGAGCAGTTCTTC
CDR3 protein: CASRPREGSYNEQFF
J gene: TRBJ2-1
clone size: .
D gene: TRBD2
V gene: TRBV19

CDR3 DNA: TGTGCCAGCCGCGAGGGAGGTCAGCCCCAGCATTTT
CDR3 protein: CASREGGQPQHF
J gene: TRBJ1-5
clone size: .
D gene: .
V gene: TRBV28

CDR3 DNA: TGTGCCAGTAGCCGAGGGAACTATGGCTACACCTTC
CDR3 protein: CASSRGNYGYTF
J gene: TRBJ1-2
clone size: .
D gene: .
V gene: TRBV28

CDR3 DNA: TGTGCCAGCAGCGCCATAGCGGGAGTTGAAAATGAGCAGTTCTTC
CDR3 protein: CASSAIAGVENEQFF
J gene: TRBJ2-1
clone size: .
D gene: TRBD2
V gene: TRBV9

CDR3 DNA: TGCGCCAGCAGCCAAGCGGGGTTTTTATTGCTCGGCACTGAAGCTTTCTTT
CDR3 protein: CASSQAGFLLLGTEAFF
J gene: TRBJ1-1
clone size: .
D gene: .
V gene: TRBV4-1

CDR3 DNA: TGTGCCAGCAGCCTCGGGGGGACAGATACGCAGTATTTT
CDR3 protein: CASSLGGTDTQYF
J gene: TRBJ2-3
clone size: once
D gene: TRBD2
V gene: TRBV2

CDR3 DNA: TGTGCCAGCAGTTTTGGGACAGCTTACAATCAGCCCCAGCATTTT
CDR3 protein: CASSFGTAYNQPQHF
J gene: TRBJ1-5
clone size: .
D gene: TRBD1
V gene: TRBV28